Listed below are T cell receptor beta chains from one sample, sequenced in a study of CD8 T cells in ankylosing spondylitis. One entry per CDR3 protein, called by TCRdb with MiXCR from the 5' RACE reads. The data show 450,000 or so distinct CDR3 sequences, about 25% seen once. Sequencing was done on a sample of blood, either unsorted or a sorted T cell fraction (not recorded which). These receptors originate from a male donor with ankylosing spondylitis. CDR3s include the opening cysteine and the closing phenylalanine or tryptophan. A D gene is named only where the DNA matches it firmly. A row's size may be missing; if present it is once, few, many or a size class.

>many|NA|TRBV4-1|TRBJ2-1
CASSDRGRSSYNEQFF
TGCGCCAGCAGCGACCGTGGCAGGAGCTCCTACAATGAGCAGTTCTTC
>NA|NA|TRBV19|TRBJ2-7
CASSKSWDRPPYEQYF
TGTGCCAGTAGCAAGTCTTGGGATCGTCCCCCCTACGAGCAGTACTTC
>few|NA|TRBV27|TRBJ2-3
CASSLGAGLGGDTQYF
TGTGCCAGCTCCCTAGGGGCGGGCCTGGGCGGGGATACGCAGTATTTT
>NA|TRBD1|TRBV12-3/TRBV12-4|TRBJ1-6
CASTRRQGSPLHF
TGTGCCAGCACTAGGAGACAGGGATCACCCCTCCACTTT
>NA|TRBD1|TRBV20-1|TRBJ1-6
CSAPDRGVNSPLHF
TGCAGTGCTCCTGACAGGGGAGTAAATTCACCCCTCCACTTT
>NA|NA|TRBV20-1|TRBJ2-1
CSARSEESSYNEQFF
TGCAGTGCTAGGTCGGAGGAGAGCTCCTACAATGAGCAGTTCTTC
>NA|TRBD2|TRBV20-1|TRBJ2-5
CSARGTSGLGETQYF
TGCAGTGCTAGAGGGACTAGCGGGTTGGGGGAGACCCAGTACTTC
>few|TRBD1|TRBV6-1|TRBJ1-2
CASSETQGANYGYTF
TGTGCCAGCAGTGAAACTCAGGGGGCTAACTATGGCTACACCTTC
>NA|TRBD1|TRBV3-1|TRBJ1-1
CASSRSGGTEAFF
TGTGCCAGCAGCCGATCAGGGGGAACTGAAGCTTTCTTT
>NA|NA|TRBV15|TRBJ1-4
CATQPRQFNEKLFF
TGTGCCACCCAACCCCGGCAGTTTAATGAAAAACTGTTTTTT
>NA|TRBD1|TRBV20-1|TRBJ2-3
CSARDATGKGPDTQYF
TGCAGTGCTAGAGATGCGACAGGGAAGGGCCCAGATACGCAGTATTTT
>many|NA|TRBV5-1|TRBJ1-3
CASSLVTEWRRNTIYF
TGCGCCAGCAGCTTGGTCACAGAGTGGCGGAGAAACACCATATATTTT
>few|NA|TRBV5-1|TRBJ2-2
CASMKTQDPGELFF
TGCGCCAGCATGAAGACTCAGGACCCCGGGGAGCTGTTTTTT
>many|NA|TRBV12-3/TRBV12-4|TRBJ1-2
CASSLVQGTDYTF
TGTGCCAGCAGTTTAGTACAGGGCACTGACTACACCTTC
>NA|NA|TRBV7-2|TRBJ2-5
CASSSWRGDQETQYF
TGTGCCAGCAGCTCATGGAGGGGAGATCAAGAGACCCAGTACTTC
>few|NA|TRBV7-8|TRBJ1-1
CASSLGLWGEAFF
TGTGCCAGCAGCTTAGGTTTATGGGGTGAAGCTTTCTTT
>NA|TRBD2|TRBV3-1|TRBJ2-1
CASSYGLAGDLYNEQFF
TGTGCCAGCAGTTACGGACTAGCGGGAGACTTGTACAATGAGCAGTTCTTC
>NA|TRBD1|TRBV7-6|TRBJ2-1
CASSLTGGWYNEQFF
TGTGCCAGCAGCCTTACAGGGGGCTGGTACAATGAGCAGTTCTTC
>NA|NA|TRBV10-3|TRBJ1-1
CAIKEYTEAFF
TGTGCCATCAAAGAGTACACTGAAGCTTTCTTT
>few|TRBD1|TRBV4-1|TRBJ1-3
CASSQDAIDRAGNTIYF
TGCGCCAGCAGCCAAGACGCAATTGACAGGGCTGGAAACACCATATATTTT
>few|NA|TRBV12-3/TRBV12-4|TRBJ1-5
CASSLSGGEGNQPQHF
TGTGCCAGCAGTTTATCCGGGGGGGAAGGCAATCAGCCCCAGCATTTT
>few|NA|TRBV20-1|TRBJ1-5
CSARALRDSNQPQHF
TGCAGTGCTAGAGCCCTCCGGGATAGCAATCAGCCCCAGCATTTT
>NA|TRBD1|TRBV4-2|TRBJ1-1
CASSQDLTGVGTEAFF
TGTGCCAGCAGCCAAGATCTCACAGGGGTAGGGACTGAAGCTTTCTTT
>many|NA|TRBV29-1|TRBJ2-3
CSVPGSGTDTQYF
TGCAGCGTGCCGGGTAGCGGCACAGATACGCAGTATTTT
>NA|TRBD2|TRBV5-1|TRBJ2-1
CASSLGEELADYNEQFF
TGCGCCAGCAGCTTGGGTGAGGAACTAGCGGATTACAATGAGCAGTTCTTC
>NA|NA|TRBV3-1|TRBJ2-1
CASTQSGEQFF
TGTGCCAGCACCCAAAGCGGTGAGCAGTTCTTC
>few|TRBD2|TRBV12-3/TRBV12-4|TRBJ2-1
CASSLWGSSGAYNEQFF
TGTGCCAGCAGTTTATGGGGGTCTAGCGGGGCCTACAATGAGCAGTTCTTC
>few|TRBD2|TRBV29-1|TRBJ2-7
CSVDTSGSYEQYF
TGCAGCGTTGATACTAGCGGGAGCTACGAGCAGTACTTC
>NA|NA|TRBV7-2|TRBJ2-3
CASSPGHTDTQYF
TGTGCCAGCAGCCCGGGACACACAGATACGCAGTATTTT
>NA|TRBD2|TRBV12-3/TRBV12-4|TRBJ2-5
CASRMGREALQETQYF
TGTGCCAGCAGAATGGGGCGGGAGGCCCTGCAAGAGACCCAGTACTTC
>NA|TRBD1|TRBV2|TRBJ1-5
CASSGSGGAGNQPQHF
TGTGCCAGCAGTGGCTCAGGGGGCGCGGGCAATCAGCCCCAGCATTTT
>few|NA|TRBV3-1|TRBJ2-1
CASSQERMGGGNEQFF
TGTGCCAGCAGCCAAGAAAGGATGGGGGGAGGCAATGAGCAGTTCTTC
>NA|NA|TRBV12-3/TRBV12-4|TRBJ2-2
CASSLARTQLAGELFF
TGTGCCAGCAGTTTGGCTAGAACCCAACTTGCCGGGGAGCTGTTTTTT
>few|NA|TRBV20-1|TRBJ1-1
CSASRVGTEAFF
TGCAGTGCTAGTAGGGTGGGCACTGAAGCTTTCTTT
>many|NA|TRBV20-1|TRBJ2-1
CSAAGTGSSYNEQFF
TGCAGTGCTGCCGGGACGGGATCCTCCTACAATGAGCAGTTCTTC
>NA|TRBD1|TRBV5-1|TRBJ2-3
CASSLTGGYTDTQYF
TGCGCCAGCAGCTTGACAGGGGGCTACACAGATACGCAGTATTTT
>NA|NA|TRBV4-2|TRBJ2-1
CASSQTGTMGEQFF
TGTGCCAGCAGCCAAACCGGGACCATGGGTGAGCAGTTCTTC
>NA|NA|TRBV2|TRBJ1-1
CASRETENTEAFF
TGTGCCAGCAGGGAAACAGAGAACACTGAAGCTTTCTTT
>few|NA|TRBV3-1|TRBJ1-5
CASSLRHEGNQPQHF
TGTGCCAGCAGCCTAAGACACGAGGGCAATCAGCCCCAGCATTTT
>NA|NA|TRBV7-9|TRBJ1-2
CASSLPPRSYGYTF
TGTGCCAGCAGCCTTCCCCCCAGAAGCTATGGCTACACCTTC
>many|NA|TRBV5-1|TRBJ2-1
CASSLGGRDEQFF
TGCGCCAGCAGCTTGGGGGGAAGGGATGAGCAGTTCTTC
>NA|NA|TRBV18|TRBJ1-1
CASSPLQGWTEAFF
TGTGCCAGCTCACCCCTACAGGGATGGACTGAAGCTTTCTTT
>many|NA|TRBV5-1|TRBJ2-7
CASSLSGEAQKEQYF
TGCGCCAGCAGCTTGTCTGGGGAGGCTCAGAAGGAGCAGTACTTC
>few|TRBD1|TRBV20-1|TRBJ1-2
CSARDRIARTGYGYTF
TGCAGTGCTAGAGATCGAATCGCCCGGACAGGGTACGGCTACACCTTC
>many|NA|TRBV2|TRBJ2-5
CASIVTSNAETQYF
TGTGCCAGCATCGTCACTAGTAATGCGGAGACCCAGTACTTC
>NA|NA|TRBV6-2/TRBV6-3|TRBJ1-1
CASRGGGTRTEAFF
TGTGCCAGCAGAGGTGGAGGTACCCGCACTGAAGCTTTCTTT
>NA|TRBD2|TRBV29-1|TRBJ2-7
CSVEWGGPYEQYF
TGCAGCGTTGAGTGGGGGGGACCCTACGAGCAGTACTTC
>many|NA|TRBV5-1|TRBJ2-1
CASRPGQPSSYNEQFF
TGCGCCAGCAGGCCTGGACAGCCCAGCTCCTACAATGAGCAGTTCTTC
>NA|NA|TRBV15|TRBJ1-1
CATSRELMLQNTEAFF
TGTGCCACCAGCAGAGAACTAATGCTCCAGAACACTGAAGCTTTCTTT
>few|TRBD1|TRBV29-1|TRBJ2-7
CSVVRDRGYEQYF
TGCAGCGTTGTCCGGGACAGGGGCTACGAGCAGTACTTC
>once|NA|TRBV12-3/TRBV12-4|TRBJ1-1
CASSLTGLPNTEAFF
TGTGCCAGCAGCCTAACCGGGCTCCCGAACACTGAAGCTTTCTTT
>NA|NA|TRBV12-3/TRBV12-4|TRBJ1-1
CASTLGGPLAFF
TGTGCCAGCACTCTGGGGGGACCCTTGGCTTTCTTT
>NA|TRBD1|TRBV14|TRBJ2-7
CASSLIGTGIHEQYF
TGTGCCAGCAGCCTAATCGGGACAGGTATCCACGAGCAGTACTTC
>NA|NA|TRBV25-1|TRBJ2-5
CASSESGRSQYQETQYF
TGTGCCAGCAGTGAATCGGGACGGAGTCAGTACCAAGAGACCCAGTACTTC
>NA|NA|TRBV20-1|TRBJ2-5
CSARSRQETQYF
TGCAGTGCTAGAAGTCGCCAAGAGACCCAGTACTTC